The present T cell receptor beta chain was sequenced within a study of blood T cell repertoires in COVID-19. While infection was still active, Seattle patients were enrolled and then followed longitudinally. TCRdb keeps only in-frame clones here, not all; method: immunoSEQ multiplex PCR. This table has roughly 150,000 clones, 70% to 90% appearing once. Trimming took 6 bases from V and 1 from J, leaving 13 bases between them. There are 15 residues in the CDR3. The germline V gene has CDR1 MNHNY and CDR2 SVGAGI (reference sequence). The specimen sequenced was peripheral blood. The chain recombines TRBV6-6 with TRBJ1-5; D is possibly TRBD1 (5 bases). This TCR came from a woman of 80 years or more with COVID-19, enrolled during active disease. The CDR3 region has the DNA TGTGCCAGCAGCAGGCGAGGACAAAGCAATCAGCCCCAGCATTTT. Amino acids: CASSRRGQSNQPQHF.